Sequencing of this T cell receptor beta chain was carried out in a study of regulatory T cells in long-lasting Graves disease. Trimming pared 9 bases from V and 1 base from J, leaving 12 bases between. Germline V CDR1 and CDR2: MNHNS, SASEGT. There are 13 residues in the CDR3. The sample's time point: persistent/refractory GD, antithyroid drugs over 5 years with positive TRAb. The TCR library was prepared using RNA isolated from PBMCs. To make TCR beta libraries, researchers used iRepertoire HTBI primers and Arm-PCR of CDR3 regions. Via MiXCR, TCRdb re-called the multiplex PCR reads, giving one row per CDR3 protein. The sample consists of 350,000 to 450,000 distinct CDR3 sequences, 20% to 25% of them appearing once.

This sequence originates from a woman in her thirties or forties with Graves disease. This sequence joins TRBV6-1 and TRBJ1-1, with D possibly matching TRBD1 (5 bases). This specimen was peripheral blood mononuclear cells (PBMCs), taken when the disease was refractory, from a patient treated with antithyroid drugs. CDR3 nucleotides: TGTGCCAGTAACTTTGACAGGAACACTGAAGCTTTCTTT. This translates into CASNFDRNTEAFF.